The T cell receptor beta chain described here comes from a study of post-analysis software for immune sequencing data. Study in general: Clinical courses comprised relapsing-remitting, secondary progressive and progressive-relapsing multiple sclerosis. Study results and caveats: Controls showed lower frequencies than patients for roughly five TRBV segments, and TRBV5-6, TRBV5-1 and TRBV20-1 were among these. Batch-mates among the samples co-clustered strongly by F measure.

Regarding this clonotype: No antigen is known for it.

Germline V CDR1 and CDR2: SGHTA, FQGNSA. V lost 1 base to trimming and J lost 2 bases, with 17 bases between them. This CDR3 has 17 amino acids. TCR beta libraries were prepared from cDNA with unique molecular identifiers. Once roughly 1 to 10 million T cells were used, about 510,000 cDNA molecules resulted. TCRdb re-called the PCR reads with MiXCR, one entry per CDR3 protein. The sample includes 400,000 to 500,000 distinct CDR3 sequences, 30% to 40% of them seen just once. The specimen sequenced was blood. The TCR comes from a girl aged 2-10 years with multiple sclerosis. V and J are TRBV7-2 and TRBJ2-5; D is possibly TRBD2 (6 bases). This CDR3 reads CASSLVRGDLAQETQYF. The CDR3 DNA follows: TGTGCCAGCAGCTTAGTTCGCGGGGATCTCGCTCAAGAGACCCAGTACTTC.